These T cell receptor beta chains were read from a single sample in a study of regulatory T cells in long-lasting Graves disease. Via MiXCR, TCRdb re-called the multiplex PCR reads, giving one row per CDR3 protein. The data contain 350,000 to 500,000 distinct CDR3 sequences, approximately 14% of them singletons. This sample was also put to use in a study of T cells in Graves' hyperthyroidism and ophthalmopathy.

The starting material was peripheral blood mononuclear cells (PBMCs), obtained at new diagnosis, from a patient treated with antithyroid drugs. All receptors come from a woman between 50 and 59 years old with Graves disease. CDR3s include the opening cysteine and the closing phenylalanine or tryptophan. Expanded clones are given a class, and other clones once, few, many or no size at all.

V gene	clone size	J gene	CDR3 protein
TRBV20-1	-	TRBJ2-5	CSARDYQGEETQYF
TRBV29-1	many	TRBJ2-7	CSVETSGRSDEQYF
TRBV7-2	-	TRBJ1-5	CASSLLQGYQPQHF
TRBV6-5	many	TRBJ2-7	CASSYSTGPLSYEQYF
TRBV12-3/TRBV12-4	-	TRBJ1-1	CASSLWDGLGTEAFF
TRBV5-1	many	TRBJ2-3	CASSLTLAGGTDTQYF
TRBV20-1	many	TRBJ1-1	CSAREGFFAAEAFF
TRBV27	few	TRBJ1-1	CASSLFSARAEAFF
TRBV28	many	TRBJ2-1	CASSLAGVGSYNEQFF
TRBV30	-	TRBJ2-1	CAWSDSYNEQFF
TRBV6-2/TRBV6-3	-	TRBJ1-6	CASKFDASSYNSPLHF
TRBV18	many	TRBJ2-7	CASSPPIGGNEQYF
TRBV3-1	many	TRBJ1-4	CASSQDFRPDGKLFF
TRBV11-2	many	TRBJ2-7	CASSLGPREQYF
TRBV6-1	-	TRBJ2-1	CASSPLASDNEQFF
TRBV20-1	many	TRBJ1-1	CSAEALRAFF
TRBV27	-	TRBJ2-6	CASSLQWGAGANVLTF
TRBV5-6	many	TRBJ2-7	CASSLGTNYEQYF
TRBV6-1	few	TRBJ2-5	CASSDWGLRDRGRETQYF
TRBV12-5	-	TRBJ2-6	CASARGSGANVLTF
TRBV2	many	TRBJ2-1	CASREQGSHNEQFF
TRBV28	-	TRBJ2-4	CATTRGNIQYF
TRBV7-2	once	TRBJ2-7	CASSFFVGPYEQYF
TRBV19	-	TRBJ2-1	CASSIGGSPYNEQFF
TRBV30	many	TRBJ1-1	CAWRPRGVGGEAFF
TRBV7-8	-	TRBJ1-4	CASSPLDRGNEKLFF
TRBV6-5	few	TRBJ2-3	CASSYGASGQGDTQYF
TRBV5-1	many	TRBJ2-1	CASSLGGEGNEQFF
TRBV18	-	TRBJ2-7	CASSPSLAGRYEQYF
TRBV4-2	few	TRBJ2-5	CASSHYGLAGTETQYF
TRBV7-9	many	TRBJ2-2	CASSLPGTGNTGELFF
TRBV20-1	-	TRBJ2-7	CSARRGGSGLQYF
TRBV5-1	-	TRBJ1-2	CASSPLGYRGEGYTF
TRBV5-8	-	TRBJ2-1	CASSLGGTEEFF
TRBV6-5	few	TRBJ2-7	CASSYNRGRGDEQYF
TRBV6-2/TRBV6-3	once	TRBJ2-7	CASTTFSGASYEQHF
TRBV5-1	few	TRBJ2-1	CASSPRIYSYNEQFF
TRBV6-2/TRBV6-3	many	TRBJ1-1	CAGKGGGTEAFF
TRBV5-1	many	TRBJ2-7	CASNWDTNSYEQYF
TRBV6-5	-	TRBJ2-4	CASSYSTSAGVIQYF
TRBV3-1	many	TRBJ1-3	CASSQFAGASAGNTIYF